This T cell receptor beta chain came from a study of T cell changes during pregnancy in multiple sclerosis. TCRdb's copy holds only in-frame clones and misses some; the assay was immunoSEQ multiplex PCR. The repertoire holds fewer than 70,000 clones, 80% to 95% seen once, with 3% in the top ten. The sequence came from a female donor in good health, enrolled as a control in a pregnancy study. Sequencing was performed on CD8+ T cells from peripheral blood mononuclear cells, taken in the third trimester of pregnancy.

The CDR3 DNA is TGTGCCAGCAGTGGCAAGGCAGGGACTGTGGAGACCCAGTACTTC. Translation: CASSGKAGTVETQYF. The chain links TRBV2 to TRBJ2-5; D perhaps matches TRBD2 (6 bases). The germline CDR1 and CDR2 sequences are SNHLY and FYNNEI. This CDR3 has 15 amino acids. Trimming shortened V by 4 bases and J by 5 bases, and 17 bases separated the two germline ends.